This TCR beta chain originates from a study of blood T cell repertoires in COVID-19. Study-level information: Collection of acute and convalescent COVID-19 samples took place in the United States, Italy and Spain.

In the study's own analysis: Using reference gene primer amplification, nucleated cell counts were estimated. Sequencing used immunoSEQ multiplex PCR; TCRdb keeps in-frame clones, though not all of them. V, J and clone size were drawn from that table, and D and trimming were deduced from the DNA. The table lists fewer than 350,000 clones, 75% to 90% of them singletons. The study drew participants aged about 18 to 95 years from 20 to 30 US areas. The clonotype originates from a middle-aged woman who had recovered from COVID-19. The specimen sequenced was PBMCs or T cells enriched from blood (not recorded which).

The CDR3 reads CASSPNQRGNTGELFF. Here the CDR3 DNA reads TGTGCCAGCTCACCTAACCAGCGGGGAAACACCGGGGAGCTGTTTTTT. The chain couples TRBV18 to TRBJ2-2, with TRBD2 identical over 7 bases. Unmatched junction bases numbered 6, after V lost 3 bases and J lost 2 bases. The CDR3 runs to 16 residues. Germline lookup yields CDR1 KGHSH and CDR2 LQKENI.